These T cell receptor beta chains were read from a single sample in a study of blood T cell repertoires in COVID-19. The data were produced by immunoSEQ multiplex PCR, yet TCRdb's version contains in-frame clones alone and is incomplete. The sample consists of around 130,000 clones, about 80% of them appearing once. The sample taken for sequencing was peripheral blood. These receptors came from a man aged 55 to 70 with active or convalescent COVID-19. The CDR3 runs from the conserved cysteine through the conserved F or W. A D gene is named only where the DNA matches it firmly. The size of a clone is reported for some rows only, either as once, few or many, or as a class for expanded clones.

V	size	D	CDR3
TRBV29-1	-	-	CSAQGAREHNEQFF
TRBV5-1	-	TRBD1	CASSPGGQAALFF
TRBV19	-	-	CASSMREGSEQFF
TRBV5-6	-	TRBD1	CASSTGTGEFKQYF
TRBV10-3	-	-	CAITSDGLSTDTQYF
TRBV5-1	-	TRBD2	CASSQTSGGYNEQFF
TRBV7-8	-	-	CASSIGTSADTQYF
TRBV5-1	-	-	CASSLNVNTDTQYF
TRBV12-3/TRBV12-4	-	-	CASSLSGEQYF
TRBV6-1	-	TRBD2	CASSELAGGRDTQYF
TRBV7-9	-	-	CASSHGSIQETQYF
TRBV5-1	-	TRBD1	CASSLGTGPNEQFF
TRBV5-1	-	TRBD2	CASSLDTGGQETQYF
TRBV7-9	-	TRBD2	CASSFAGGDEQFF
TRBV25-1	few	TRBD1	CASSDLIKGQGETQYF
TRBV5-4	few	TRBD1	CASSLGQGVGIGYTF
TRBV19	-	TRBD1	CASSHRGEQYF
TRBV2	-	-	CASNVGDNSPLHF
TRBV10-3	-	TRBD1	CAISTGALDTEAFF
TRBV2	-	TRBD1	CASSEEGTGDYEQYF
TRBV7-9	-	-	CASSFGEQPQHF
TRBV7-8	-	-	CASSLPQGQAWADTQYF
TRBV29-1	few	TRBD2	CSVADSGSGEQFF
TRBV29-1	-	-	CSVTSGTGPGELFF
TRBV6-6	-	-	CASTLQNSYNSPLHF
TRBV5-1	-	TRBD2	CASSPGVASGETDTQYF
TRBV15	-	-	CATSRDVAGNGYTF
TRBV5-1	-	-	CASSINGATGELFF
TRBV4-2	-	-	CASSQGEGDYGYTF
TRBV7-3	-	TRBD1	CASSPDRDETQYF
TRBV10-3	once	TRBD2	CAISESGLAAAYEQYF
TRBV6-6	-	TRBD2	CASSNPGLTDTQYF
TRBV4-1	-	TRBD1	CASSQLPGQSYEQYF
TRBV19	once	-	CASSLQGTFSGNTIYF
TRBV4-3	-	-	CASSQERSEKLFF
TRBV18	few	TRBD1	CASSLFPGQGIYEQYF
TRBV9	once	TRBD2	CASGSGRGGTDTQYF
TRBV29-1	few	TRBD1	CSVDDRVGEAFF
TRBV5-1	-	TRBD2	CASSPGLAFRELFF
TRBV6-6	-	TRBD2	CASRALSGTYNEQFF
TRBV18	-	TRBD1	CASSYRGPGANVLTF
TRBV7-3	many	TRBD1	CASRTMDRGREKLFF
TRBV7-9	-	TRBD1	CASSVGTASYGYTF
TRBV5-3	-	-	CARSRQPNYGYTF
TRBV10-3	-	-	CASGVGGEQYF
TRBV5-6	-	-	CASSSLEGSPQHF
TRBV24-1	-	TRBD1	CATSLTGTGRLFF
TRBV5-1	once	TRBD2	CASSLSGRFHEQFF
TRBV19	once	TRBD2	CASSIARSGRTYNEQFF
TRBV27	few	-	CASSPRDLLYEQYF
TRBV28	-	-	CASSPQALRGYGYTF
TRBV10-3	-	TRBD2	CAISESGRVQETQYF
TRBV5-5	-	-	CASRPLGQLLGEQYF
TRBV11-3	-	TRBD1	CASSSRTGIYTDTQYF
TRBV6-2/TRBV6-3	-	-	CASSGDNEKLFF